The 19 T cell receptor beta chains presented below share a single source sample, sequenced in a study of Ad26.COV2.S vaccination and SARS-CoV-2 variants. Data came from immunoSEQ multiplex PCR; TCRdb stores just in-frame clones and leaves some out. Of 350,000 to 500,000 clones in the sample, around 90% were seen once. Treatment reported: roughly 18 received Ad26.COV2.S at low or high dose, single or two shots; 5 received placebo; per-sample allocation not given. On day 63 after the first injection, vaccine and placebo recipients gave samples. The sample here was peripheral blood, taken in a trial of Ad26.COV2.S vaccine versus placebo. These receptors originate from a person aged 18-60 years who received the Ad26.COV2.S COVID-19 vaccine or a placebo.

The J gene is TRBJ1-2, the V gene TRBV7-8; TRBD1 matches at 10 bases. This CDR3 comprises 14 residues. After removal of 5 bases from V and 2 bases from J, the junction contained 2 bases not matched to a gene. CDR1 is SGHVS and CDR2 is FQNEAQ in the germline V gene. Written as DNA, the CDR3 is TGTGCCAGCAGCACGACAGGGGGCAACTATGGCTACACCTTC. Protein: CASSTTGGNYGYTF.

CDR3 DNA: TGTGCCACCAGCAGACGCACGAGGAGCTACGAGCAGTACTTC. It yields the protein CATSRRTRSYEQYF. This sequence joins TRBV15 and TRBJ2-7, with D uncertain. V lost 2 bases and J lost 3, with 11 bases in between. CDR3 length: 14 residues. The germline gives CDR1 LNHNV, CDR2 YYDKDF (reference sequence).

This chain's CDR3 is CASSQVYGYSWREGYNEQFF. DNA of the CDR3: TGCGCCAGCAGCCAAGTCTACGGGTACAGTTGGCGGGAGGGATACAATGAGCAGTTCTTC. This chain uses TRBV4-3 with TRBJ2-1; 9 nucleotides align to TRBD2. The CDR3 sequence is 20 residues long. Germline CDR1 reads LGHNA; CDR2 reads YSLEER. V shed 1 base and J 4 bases; nucleotides not matched to a gene: 17.

This clone showed up just a few times. This rearrangement joins TRBV6-5 to TRBJ1-1; TRBD1 matches at 7 bases. Germline CDR1 MNHEY, CDR2 SVGAGI. The CDR3 is made up of 14 amino acids. V shed 4 bases and J 0 bases; nucleotides not matched to a gene: 2. CDR3 amino acids: CASSWDSMNTEAFF. The CDR3 DNA reads as TGTGCCAGCAGTTGGGACAGTATGAACACTGAAGCTTTCTTT.

This chain uses TRBV5-1 with TRBJ2-5; TRBD2 agrees at 14 bases. This CDR3 contains 16 residues. Germline-derived CDR1 and CDR2 are SGHRS and YFSETQ. V was pared by 4 bases and J by 7 bases, with 9 bases of the junction left unmatched. As DNA, the CDR3 is TGCGCCAGCAGCCCTCCCGGACTAGCGGGAGGCGGGACCCAGTACTTC. It is translated as CASSPPGLAGGGTQYF.

The rearrangement joins TRBV21-1 to TRBJ2-5; the DNA was not used to check the table's D call, TRBD2. TRBV21-1 is a documented pseudogene. The CDR3 is 20 residues long. CDR3 nucleotide sequence: TGTGCCAGCAGCAAAGGGGTTCCGGGACTAGCGTTGCCTACCCAGGGGACCCAGTACTTC. It is translated as CASSKGVPGLALPTQGTQYF.

The V and J genes are TRBV5-1 and TRBJ2-1; 9 bases map to TRBD1. Losses at the gene ends were 8 bases for V and 2 bases for J; bases not matched to a gene: 2. The CDR3 loop spans 13 amino acids. CDR1 and CDR2 from the germline V gene are SGHRS and YFSETQ. The CDR3 is CASGQGPYNEQFF. The CDR3 coding sequence is TGCGCCAGTGGACAGGGGCCCTACAATGAGCAGTTCTTC.

V is TRBV28 and J is TRBJ2-7; 10 bases fit TRBD2. This CDR3 is 15 amino acids long. The trim removed 4 bases at V and 6 bases at J, leaving 9 bases unmatched. CDR1 is MDHEN, CDR2 SYDVKM, per germline. This chain's CDR3 is CASSSPAGGPREQYF. The CDR3 DNA reads TGTGCCAGCAGTTCCCCAGCGGGAGGGCCGCGCGAGCAGTACTTC.

The rearrangement joins TRBV6-2 or TRBV6-3 to TRBJ2-3; D not resolved. Trimming left V 4 bases short and J 3 bases short, with 5 bases between. Germline V CDR1 and CDR2: MNHEY, SVGEGT. This CDR3 comprises 12 residues. CDR3 sequence reads: CASSSVTDTQYF. The CDR3 region has the DNA TGTGCCAGCAGTTCTGTGACAGATACGCAGTATTTT.

The J gene is TRBJ1-1, the V gene TRBV5-1; the match to TRBD1 covers 8 bases. Germline trimming cut 3 bases from V and 0 bases from J; bases unmatched to any gene: 4. This CDR3 has 15 residues. CDR1 and CDR2 from the germline V gene are SGHRS and YFSETQ. The CDR3 protein is CASSSGQGLNTEAFF. The CDR3 DNA reads TGCGCCAGCAGCTCCGGACAGGGCTTGAACACTGAAGCTTTCTTT.

The chain is built from TRBV11-1 and TRBJ1-2; 8 positions agree with TRBD1. The CDR3 is 13 amino acids. Germline lookup yields CDR1 SGHAT and CDR2 FQDESV (reference sequence). The ends lost 1 base at V and 10 bases at J; junction bases unmatched: 5. The CDR3 sequence is CASSLVSGGAYTF. In DNA form, the CDR3 reads TGTGCCAGCAGCTTAGTGTCAGGGGGCGCCTACACCTTC.

CDR3 sequence reads: CASSQTQGGQFNYGYTF. The CDR3 DNA reads TGCGCCAGCAGCCAAACTCAGGGGGGCCAGTTTAACTATGGCTACACCTTC. The chain has TRBV4-1 and TRBJ1-2; 7 nucleotides agree with TRBD1. CDR3 length equals 17 residues. Germline V lookup: CDR1 MGHRA, CDR2 YSYEKL. J lost 1 base, V lost 2 bases, and 10 bases had no gene match.

This chain joins TRBV29-1 and TRBJ2-2, with a tentative D call TRBD1 (5 bases). Germline assignment: CDR1 SQVTM and CDR2 ANQGSEA. This CDR3 is built from 14 residues. Trimming removed 4 bases at V and 0 bases at J, with 9 bases between. CDR3 residues: CSVGQLANTGELFF. CDR3 nucleotides: TGCAGCGTTGGACAGCTGGCGAACACCGGGGAGCTGTTTTTT.

The chain carries TRBV27 and TRBJ2-7; no reliable D call. In germline, CDR1 is MNHEY, CDR2 SMNVEV (reference sequence). Trimming pared 5 bases from V and 3 bases from J, leaving 11 bases between. The CDR3 runs 13 residues. The CDR3 coding sequence is TGTGCCAGCAGTCCACATCTTAACTACGAGCAGTACTTC. Translation gives CASSPHLNYEQYF.

The J gene is TRBJ2-1, the V gene TRBV9; TRBD2 agrees at 7 bases. Germline CDR1 and CDR2: SGDLS and YYNGEE. V gave up 1 base and J gave up 4 bases; unmatched junction bases: 17. This CDR3 region has 19 residues. The CDR3 reads CASSVMWGGASGAYNEQFF. As DNA, the CDR3 is TGTGCCAGCAGCGTAATGTGGGGAGGGGCTAGCGGAGCTTACAATGAGCAGTTCTTC. The full variable domain, in which reference TRBV9 and TRBJ2-1 provide the parts outside the CDR3, is DSGVTQTPKHLITATGQRVTLRCSPRSGDLSVYWYQQSLDQGLQFLIQYYNGEERAKGNILERFSAQQFPDLHSELNLSSLELGDSALYFCASSVMWGGASGAYNEQFFGPGTRLTVL.

The V and J genes are TRBV6-2 or TRBV6-3 and TRBJ1-6; D is perhaps TRBD1 (5 bases). Germline values: CDR1 MNHEY, CDR2 SVGEGT. CDR3 length equals 14 residues. The V end lost 5 bases, the J end lost 0 bases, and 5 bases lay between the germline ends. CDR3 nucleotides: TGTGCCAGCAGTGGGGGCTCCTATAATTCACCCCTCCACTTT. It is translated as CASSGGSYNSPLHF.

This clone was counted once. This rearrangement joins TRBV24-1 to TRBJ1-5, with 8 bases aligning to TRBD1. The V segment lost 4 bases and the J segment 0 bases; nucleotides outside the gene matches: 4. The CDR3 is 16 amino acids. Germline V CDR1 and CDR2: KGHDR, SFDVKD. CDR3 sequence (DNA): TGTGCCACCAGTGACGGGACAGGCTATAGCAATCAGCCCCAGCATTTT. Amino acid sequence: CATSDGTGYSNQPQHF.

The J gene is TRBJ1-4, the V gene TRBV4-1; 11 bases align to TRBD1. Germline V gene sequence: CDR1 MGHRA, CDR2 YSYEKL. The CDR3 is 16 residues long. Trimming took 2 bases from V and 7 from J; bases not matched to a gene: 6. The CDR3 spells CASSQTPGTGGEKLFF. CDR3 nucleotides: TGCGCCAGCAGCCAAACCCCCGGGACAGGGGGTGAAAAACTGTTTTTT.

The sample holds one count of this clone. In DNA, the CDR3 is TGCAGCGTACTACGTCCGGGACTAGCGGCTTACGAGCAGTACTTC. It specifies CSVLRPGLAAYEQYF. The chain recombines TRBV29-1 with TRBJ2-7, with TRBD2 matching 11 bases. V shed 6 bases, J shed 4 bases, and the junction held 11 bases outside the gene matches. This CDR3 has 15 residues. Germline V gene data show CDR1 as SQVTM and CDR2 as ANQGSEA.